This TCR beta chain came from a study of T cells and Merkel cell carcinoma outcomes. On this clone: What it recognizes is unknown.

The study, taken as a whole, reports: Merkel cell carcinoma outcomes were reportedly predicted by repertoire and T-cell density.

Profiled with immunoSEQ multiplex PCR; TCRdb holds only in-frame clones, not every one. Of under 15,000 clones in the sample, just under 97% are singletons; the top ten hold more than 0.85%. CDR3 size: 14 residues. Looked up from germline, CDR1 is SGHVS and CDR2 is FQNEAQ. The V and J ends lost 4 bases and 4 bases respectively, with 14 bases between them. This chain links TRBV7-8 with TRBJ2-7; either TRBD1 or TRBD2 may fit D (7 bases each). The sample taken for sequencing was tumor tissue from Merkel cell carcinoma. The receptor was derived from a human donor with Merkel cell carcinoma. CDR3: CASSSGGVGYEQYF. Here the CDR3 DNA reads TGTGCCAGCAGCTCAGGGGGGGTAGGGTACGAGCAGTACTTC.